The 16 T cell receptor beta chains below all came from one sample that was sequenced in a study of post-analysis software for immune sequencing data. Regarding the study as a whole: Five or six TRBV segments were significantly more frequent in patients than in controls. TRBV5-6, TRBV5-1 and TRBV20-1 were among these segments.

Prepared TCR beta cDNA libraries contained unique molecular identifiers. Each CDR3 protein is one row after TCRdb ran MiXCR on the PCR reads. The sample includes about 770,000 distinct CDR3 sequences, 46% of them seen just once. Their antigens remain unidentified. The sequenced sample consisted of blood. Receptor source: a girl aged 5 to 17 with multiple sclerosis.

The chain links TRBV15 to TRBJ2-4; TRBD1 matches 10 bases. Looked up from germline, CDR1 is LNHNV and CDR2 is YYDKDF (reference sequence). This CDR3 comprises 18 residues. The V segment lost 4 bases and the J segment 2 bases; nucleotides outside the gene matches: 11. Written as DNA, the CDR3 is TGTGCCACCAGCATCCGAATACCGGGACAGGGGACCAAAAACATTCAGTACTTC. Encoded protein: CATSIRIPGQGTKNIQYF.

V is TRBV7-2 and J is TRBJ2-3, with 8 bases matching TRBD1. V lost 5 bases to trimming and J lost 5 bases; unmatched junction nucleotides: 12. Germline CDR1 SGHTA, CDR2 FQGNSA. The CDR3 contains 16 residues. In DNA form, the CDR3 reads TGTGCCAGCAGCCGACGACAGGGGACATCACAAGATACGCAGTATTTT. This translates into CASSRRQGTSQDTQYF.

There are a few counts of this clonotype. The chain recombines TRBV3-1 with TRBJ2-7; the D is unclear. V gave up 5 bases and J gave up 2 bases, with 13 bases separating them. The CDR3 loop spans 14 amino acids. Germline assignment: CDR1 LGHDT and CDR2 YNNKEL (reference sequence). CDR3 bases: TGTGCCAGCAGCTCCCTTCCGGAGACCTACGAGCAGTACTTC. Translated: CASSSLPETYEQYF.

The V call is TRBV3-1, the J call TRBJ2-1; 9 nucleotides agree with TRBD1. The CDR3 runs to 15 residues. The J segment lost 4 bases and the V segment lost 4 bases, leaving 5 bases of the junction unmatched. The germline CDR1 and CDR2 sequences are LGHDT and YNNKEL (reference sequence). In DNA, the CDR3 is TGTGCCAGCAGCCCTCTGACAGGGGGTTACAATGAGCAGTTCTTC. Translating it yields CASSPLTGGYNEQFF.

The chain carries TRBV20-1 and TRBJ2-4; the D gene is possibly TRBD1 (7 bases). The V gene lost 6 bases and the J gene lost 6 bases, with 15 bases spanning the gap. The CDR3 consists of 13 residues. Germline values: CDR1 DFQATT, CDR2 SNEGSKA (reference sequence). The CDR3 DNA follows: TGCAGTGCCAGGGCGGGACAGCTAAACATTCAGTACTTC. The encoded protein is CSARAGQLNIQYF.

The chain recombines TRBV7-2 with TRBJ2-7; TRBD1 matches at 11 bases. The germline V gene has CDR1 SGHTA and CDR2 FQGNSA. With 3 bases clipped from V and 7 bases from J, the junction kept 8 bases outside the gene matches. The CDR3 contains 15 residues. The CDR3 coding sequence is TGTGCCAGCAGCTTCATCGGACAGGGGGCGCGGGAGCAGTACTTC. Residues: CASSFIGQGAREQYF.

The table lists this clonotype with a few counts. This chain joins TRBV5-6 and TRBJ2-7, with a tentative D call TRBD1 (5 bases). The assigned J gene may be wrong: the sequence end matches TRBJ2-5 better. The CDR3 consists of 11 residues. Germline V lookup: CDR1 SGHDT, CDR2 YYEEEE. As DNA, the CDR3 is TGTGCCAGGGACATCCAGGAGACCCAGTACTTC. Translating gives CARDIQETQYF.

The chain carries TRBV3-1 and TRBJ1-1, with TRBD1 identical over 8 bases. Germline values: CDR1 LGHDT, CDR2 YNNKEL (reference sequence). The J segment lost 7 bases and the V segment lost 5 bases, leaving 3 bases of the junction unmatched. The CDR3 is made up of 12 amino acids. CDR3 sequence reads: CASSSTGGEAFF. The DNA for the CDR3 is TGTGCCAGCAGCTCTACAGGGGGTGAAGCTTTCTTT.

The chain joins TRBV12-3 or TRBV12-4 to TRBJ2-5; D unclear. This CDR3 contains 15 residues. V lost 3 bases and J 3 bases, leaving 14 bases between the germline ends. CDR3 residues: CASSLQGAAKETQYF. For the CDR3, the DNA is TGTGCCAGCAGTTTGCAAGGCGCCGCTAAAGAGACCCAGTACTTC.

The chain links TRBV20-1 to TRBJ2-7; D is perhaps TRBD2 (6 bases). V lost 6 bases to trimming and J lost 3 bases, with 12 bases between them. The CDR3 runs to 12 residues. From germline, CDR1 is DFQATT and CDR2 SNEGSKA (reference sequence). The CDR3 DNA sequence: TGCAGTGCCAGCATGGGGGGCTACGAGCAGTACTTC. Translated: CSASMGGYEQYF.

V is TRBV7-2 and J is TRBJ2-1; 12 bases match TRBD1. The ends lost 4 bases at V and 10 bases at J; junction bases unmatched: 14. The CDR3 is made up of 17 amino acids. Per germline, CDR1 SGHTA and CDR2 FQGNSA. This CDR3 reads CASSSRDRGRFPGEQFF. In DNA form, the CDR3 reads TGTGCCAGCAGCTCCCGGGACAGGGGGCGCTTCCCTGGGGAGCAGTTCTTC.

This clonotype has only a few counts. The rearrangement links TRBV7-2 to TRBJ2-3; D is uncertain. The germline gives CDR1 SGHTA, CDR2 FQGNSA. The CDR3 consists of 15 residues. The V and J ends lost 4 bases and 3 bases respectively, with 14 bases between them. CDR3 in amino acids: CASSSRPPTTDTQYF. For the CDR3, the DNA is TGTGCCAGCAGCTCGCGTCCTCCAACAACAGATACGCAGTATTTT.

The chain joins TRBV6-5 to TRBJ2-1; 10 nucleotides align to TRBD2. V shed 2 bases, J shed 7 bases, and the junction held 14 bases outside the gene matches. CDR1 is MNHEY, CDR2 SVGAGI, per germline. The length of the CDR3 is 18 residues. The chain's CDR3 is CASSYTGRGLASRNEQFF. The CDR3 DNA follows: TGTGCCAGCAGTTACACCGGGAGGGGACTAGCGAGCAGGAATGAGCAGTTCTTC.

A few counts support this clonotype. V usage is TRBV10-3 and J usage is TRBJ2-5; 7 bases fit TRBD1. The V gene's germline CDR1 is ENHRY and CDR2 SYGVKD. Trimming cost V 6 bases and J 0 bases; bases outside gene matches: 1. The CDR3 has 13 amino acids. The CDR3 DNA follows: TGTGCCATCAGGGACAGGAACCAAGAGACCCAGTACTTC. The encoded protein is CAIRDRNQETQYF.

J is TRBJ2-5 and V is TRBV24-1, with 9 bases matching TRBD1. The ends lost 4 bases at V and 5 bases at J; junction bases unmatched: 7. Germline V gene lookup returns CDR1 KGHDR and CDR2 SFDVKD. This CDR3 has 15 residues. The CDR3 loop reads CATSDRTGAAETQYF. CDR3 in DNA: TGTGCCACCAGTGACCGGACAGGGGCGGCGGAGACCCAGTACTTC.

This clonotype was observed a handful of times. The genes are TRBV12-3 or TRBV12-4 and TRBJ2-1; D gene unclear. This CDR3 region has 12 residues. The V gene lost 8 bases and the J gene lost 9 bases, with 14 bases spanning the gap. CDR3 in amino acids: CASFAQYGEQFF. For the CDR3, the DNA is TGTGCCAGCTTTGCCCAGTATGGTGAGCAGTTCTTC.